This T cell receptor (beta chain) appears in the sequencing data of a study of shared clonotypes between healthy human individuals. General study results and limits: What naive subsets generally showed was a larger estimated richness than memory subsets showed.

The length of the CDR3 is 15 residues. Germline V gene data show CDR1 as ENHRY and CDR2 as SYGVKD. V gave up 0 bases and J gave up 3 bases, with 12 bases separating them. Details on this clone: Its antigen is currently unknown.

Replicate PCRs for sorted subsets used about 200 ng DNA; this equaled 25,000 to 35,000 T cell genomes. TCRdb's copy holds only in-frame clones and misses some; the assay was immunoSEQ multiplex PCR. The sample has 2.3 million or so clones; 85% to 95% are singletons. The chain employs TRBV10-3 and TRBJ2-7; D is ambiguous. This clonotype was obtained from a man aged 18-30 years in good health. Some clones in this sample may be carry-over from other donors' samples. The specimen sequenced was naive CD4+ T cells from PBMCs. Subset described: CD45RA+ positively selected. The CDR3 DNA reads as TGTGCCATCAGTGAGTCAACGGGTCTAAGCTACGAGCAGTACTTC. Translated: CAISESTGLSYEQYF.